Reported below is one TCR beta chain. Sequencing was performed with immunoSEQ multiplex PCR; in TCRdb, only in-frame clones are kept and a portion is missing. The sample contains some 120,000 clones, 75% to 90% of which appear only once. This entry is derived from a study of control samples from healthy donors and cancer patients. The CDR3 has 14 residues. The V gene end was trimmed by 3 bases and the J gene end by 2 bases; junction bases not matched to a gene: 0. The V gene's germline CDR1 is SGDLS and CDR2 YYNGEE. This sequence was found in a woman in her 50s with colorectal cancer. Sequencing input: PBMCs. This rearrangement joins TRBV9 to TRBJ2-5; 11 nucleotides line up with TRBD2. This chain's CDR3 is CASSGLAGQETQYF. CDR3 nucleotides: TGTGCCAGCAGCGGACTAGCGGGACAAGAGACCCAGTACTTC. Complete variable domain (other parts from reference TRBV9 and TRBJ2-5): DSGVTQTPKHLITATGQRVTLRCSPRSGDLSVYWYQQSLDQGLQFLIQYYNGEERAKGNILERFSAQQFPDLHSELNLSSLELGDSALYFCASSGLAGQETQYFGPGTRLLVL.